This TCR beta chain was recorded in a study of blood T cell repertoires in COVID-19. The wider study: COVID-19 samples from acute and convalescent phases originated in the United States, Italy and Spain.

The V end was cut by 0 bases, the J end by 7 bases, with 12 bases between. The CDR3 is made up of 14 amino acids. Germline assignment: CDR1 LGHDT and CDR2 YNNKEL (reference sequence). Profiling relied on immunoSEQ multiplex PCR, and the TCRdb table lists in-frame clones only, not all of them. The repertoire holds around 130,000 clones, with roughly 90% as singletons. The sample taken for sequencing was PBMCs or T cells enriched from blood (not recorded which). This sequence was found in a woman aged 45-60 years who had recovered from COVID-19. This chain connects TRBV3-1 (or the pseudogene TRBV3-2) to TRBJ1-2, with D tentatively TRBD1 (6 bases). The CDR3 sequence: CASSQDNRVGGYTF. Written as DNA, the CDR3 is TGTGCCAGCAGCCAAGATAACAGGGTCGGTGGCTACACCTTC.